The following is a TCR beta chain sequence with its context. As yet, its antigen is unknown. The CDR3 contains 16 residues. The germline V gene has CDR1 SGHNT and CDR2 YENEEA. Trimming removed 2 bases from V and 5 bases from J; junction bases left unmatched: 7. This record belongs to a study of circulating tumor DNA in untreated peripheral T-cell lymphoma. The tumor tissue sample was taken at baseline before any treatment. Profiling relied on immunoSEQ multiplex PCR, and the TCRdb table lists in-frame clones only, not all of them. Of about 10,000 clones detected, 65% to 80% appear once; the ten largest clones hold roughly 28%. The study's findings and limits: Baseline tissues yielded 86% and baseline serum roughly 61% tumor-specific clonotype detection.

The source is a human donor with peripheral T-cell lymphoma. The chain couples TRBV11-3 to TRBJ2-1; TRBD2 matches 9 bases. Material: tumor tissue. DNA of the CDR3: TGTGCCAGCAGCTTAATTGCAGCGGGGGGAGACAATGAGCAGTTCTTC. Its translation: CASSLIAAGGDNEQFF. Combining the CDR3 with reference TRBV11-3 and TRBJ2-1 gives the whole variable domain EAGVVQSPRYKIIEKKQPVAFWCNPISGHNTLYWYLQNLGQGPELLIRYENEEAVDDSQLPKDRFSAERLKGVDSTLKIQPAELGDSAVYLCASSLIAAGGDNEQFFGPGTRLTVL.